This TCR beta chain was sequenced in a study of T cells expressing NK-cell markers. For this clonotype: Its antigen is as yet unknown.

Study results and caveats: Also leading the CD3+CD56-NKG2C+ fraction in a few donors were these clonotypes. Of the CD8+ T cell pool in about six donors, about 1.0-7.5% was accounted for by dominant NKG2C+ clonotypes.

The CDR3 extends over 16 amino acids. The germline V gene encodes CDR1 SGHNT and CDR2 YYREEE (reference sequence). 5'RACE template switching with UMIs generated TCR beta cDNA. TCRdb re-called the 5' RACE reads; every CDR3 protein appears as one record, without DNA. This sample's table reports fewer than 300,000 distinct CDR3 sequences. Sample: blood T cells: a sorted CD56 or NKG2C T cell subset, CD4+ or CD8+ T cells, or bulk PBMC T cells (not recorded which). The gene calls are TRBV5-4 and TRBJ2-2. The TCR sequence derives from a woman between 18 and 70 years old in good health. The CDR3 sequence: CASSLLLAANTGELFF.